These 20 T cell receptor beta chains were all obtained from the same sample, sequenced in a study of blood T cell repertoires in COVID-19. Repertoires were generated with immunoSEQ multiplex PCR, while TCRdb's copy carries only in-frame clones and drops some. This sample has tens of thousands of clones, with about 70% found just once. Input material: peripheral blood. Receptors were obtained from a middle-aged man with active or convalescent COVID-19.

This chain uses TRBV10-3 with TRBJ2-2; possible D gene TRBD1, 6 bases. Germline CDR1 ENHRY, CDR2 SYGVKD. Trimming took 4 bases from V and 7 from J, leaving 19 bases between them. CDR3 length: 16 residues. CDR3 bases: TGTGCCATCAGTGTACAGATGACAGGAATAAACGGGGAGCTGTTTTTT. Translation: CAISVQMTGINGELFF.

J is TRBJ1-2 and V is TRBV7-2; 9 bases are a match to TRBD1. V gave up 5 bases and J gave up 4 bases; unmatched junction bases: 8. The CDR3 length is 15 residues. The germline gives CDR1 SGHTA, CDR2 FQGNSA. The CDR3, as DNA: TGTGCCAGCAGCCCTACCGGGACAGGGATCTATGGCTACACCTTC. Its translation is CASSPTGTGIYGYTF. Variable domain in full (rest from reference TRBV7-2 and TRBJ1-2): GAGVSQSPSNKVTEKGKDVELRCDPISGHTALYWYRQSLGQGLEFLIYFQGNSAPDKSGLPSDRFSAERTGGSVSTLTIQRTQQEDSAVYLCASSPTGTGIYGYTFGSGTRLTVV.

Only one count was recorded for this clone. The V and J genes are TRBV24-1 and TRBJ2-1, with 10 bases that match TRBD2. The germline V gene encodes CDR1 KGHDR and CDR2 SFDVKD. V lost 6 bases and J lost 4; bases outside the gene matches: 5. This CDR3 has 15 residues. The CDR3: CATSKSGRAYNEQFF. The CDR3 DNA reads TGTGCCACCAGTAAGAGCGGGAGGGCTTACAATGAGCAGTTCTTC.

The chain carries TRBV30 and TRBJ1-2; no clear D gene. Trimming shortened V by 4 bases and J by 4 bases, and 10 bases separated the two germline ends. Germline assignment: CDR1 GTSNPN and CDR2 SVGIG (reference sequence). There are 12 residues in the CDR3. CDR3 amino acids: CAWTDTSYGYTF. CDR3 nucleotides: TGTGCCTGGACCGACACCAGCTATGGCTACACCTTC.

This clone was seen a handful of times. The chain uses TRBV5-1 and TRBJ2-3; D remains unclear. The CDR3 spans 14 residues. Germline V CDR1 and CDR2: SGHRS, YFSETQ. Trimming stripped 4 bases from V and 6 bases from J, with 15 bases between. CDR3 sequence: CASSPLSLADTQYF. The CDR3 DNA sequence: TGCGCCAGCAGCCCACTATCCCTGGCGGATACGCAGTATTTT. The variable domain in full, completed from reference TRBV5-1 and TRBJ2-3, reads KAGVTQTPRYLIKTRGQQVTLSCSPISGHRSVSWYQQTPGQGLQFLFEYFSETQRNKGNFPGRFSGRQFSNSRSEMNVSTLELGDSALYLCASSPLSLADTQYFGPGTRLTVL.

The rearrangement joins TRBV7-9 to TRBJ2-7; D perhaps matches TRBD1 (7 bases). CDR3 length: 14 amino acids. Trimming stripped 2 bases from V and 6 bases from J, with 14 bases between. The germline V gene encodes CDR1 SEHNR and CDR2 FQNEAQ (reference sequence). The CDR3 region has the DNA TGTGCCAGCAGCTTACCAGGAGGGACAGCCGAGCAGTACTTC. It is translated as CASSLPGGTAEQYF.

The gene calls are TRBV7-2 and TRBJ1-6; 8 bases line up with TRBD1. V lost 7 bases, J lost 8 bases, and 7 bases stayed unmatched. CDR3 length equals 14 residues. Per the germline V gene, CDR1 is SGHTA and CDR2 is FQGNSA. The DNA for the CDR3 is TGTGCCAGCACCACAGGGACAGGTTATTCACCCCTCCACTTT. This codes for CASTTGTGYSPLHF.

V usage is TRBV11-3 and J usage is TRBJ2-1; weak D call: TRBD1 (5 bases). The V and J ends lost 5 bases and 6 bases respectively, with 14 bases between them. This CDR3 has 14 amino acids. Germline lookup yields CDR1 SGHNT and CDR2 YENEEA. The CDR3 sequence: CASSPRQRPNEQFF. CDR3 DNA sequence: TGTGCCAGCAGCCCAAGACAGCGCCCCAATGAGCAGTTCTTC.

The chain has TRBV6-5 and TRBJ2-1, with 7 bases fitting TRBD2. Germline-derived CDR1 and CDR2 are MNHEY and SVGAGI. This CDR3 has 14 amino acids. V trimming: 6 bases; J trimming: 0 bases; junction bases outside the gene matches: 2. In DNA form, the CDR3 reads TGTGCCAGCAGGGCTAGCGGCTCCTACAATGAGCAGTTCTTC. It encodes CASRASGSYNEQFF.

This clone was recorded only once. The V and J genes are TRBV5-1 and TRBJ1-2, with a weak D call TRBD1 (5 bases). The CDR3 sequence is 13 residues long. Germline V lookup: CDR1 SGHRS, CDR2 YFSETQ. With 1 base removed from V and 8 bases from J, the gap between germline ends came to 12 bases. The CDR3 bases are TGCGCCAGCAGCTTGATGCAGGGCCAGGGCTACACCTTC. As protein: CASSLMQGQGYTF.

This clone is a singleton in its sample. The genes are TRBV14 and TRBJ2-1; 8 bases match TRBD2. Germline CDR1 and CDR2: SGHDN and FVKESK. This CDR3 contains 21 residues. V lost 0 bases and J lost 6; bases outside the gene matches: 22. CDR3 sequence (DNA): TGTGCCAGCAGCCAAGATCGTCTTCCCAGCGGGAGACCGAGCTACGGCAATGAGCAGTTCTTC. Its translation: CASSQDRLPSGRPSYGNEQFF.

This clone came up many times. This chain links TRBV7-9 with TRBJ2-7, with a tentative D call TRBD2 (6 bases). V lost 5 bases to trimming and J lost 2 bases, with 10 bases between them. Germline CDR1 SEHNR, CDR2 FQNEAQ (reference sequence). The CDR3 covers 13 residues. CDR3 sequence (DNA): TGTGCCAGCAGCGCGGGACCCACCTACGAGCAGTACTTC. Amino acid sequence: CASSAGPTYEQYF. The full variable domain, in which reference TRBV7-9 and TRBJ2-7 provide the parts outside the CDR3, is DTGVSQNPRHKITKRGQNVTFRCDPISEHNRLYWYRQTLGQGPEFLTYFQNEAQLEKSRLLSDRFSAERPKGSFSTLEIQRTEQGDSAMYLCASSAGPTYEQYFGPGTRLTVT.

The chain is built from TRBV19 and TRBJ1-2, with 12 positions matching TRBD1. Trimming cost V 8 bases and J 8 bases; bases outside gene matches: 9. The CDR3 sequence is 14 residues long. Germline CDR1 LNHDA, CDR2 SQIVND (reference sequence). CDR3 DNA: TGTGCCAGTGCTGCGGGACAGGGGGCAAGGGGCTACACCTTC. Its translation: CASAAGQGARGYTF.

The chain uses TRBV12-3 or TRBV12-4 and TRBJ1-2, with 10 nucleotides matching TRBD1. There are 13 residues in the CDR3. V shed 5 bases and J 8 bases; nucleotides not matched to a gene: 5. The CDR3 reads CASSGTGDGGYTF. The CDR3 DNA follows: TGTGCCAGCAGTGGGACAGGGGATGGGGGCTACACCTTC.

The rearrangement uses TRBV5-6 and TRBJ2-5; 8 bases fit TRBD2. The CDR3 runs 15 residues. Germline assignment: CDR1 SGHDT and CDR2 YYEEEE. V lost 0 bases to trimming and J lost 7 bases; unmatched junction nucleotides: 8. This CDR3 reads CASSLGRGDLGTQYF. The CDR3 DNA is TGTGCCAGCAGCTTGGGGCGGGGGGACTTGGGGACCCAGTACTTC.

The chain couples TRBV7-8 to TRBJ2-6; 7 bases line up with TRBD1. The CDR3 is 18 residues long. Germline V lookup: CDR1 SGHVS, CDR2 FQNEAQ. J gave up 0 bases and V 1 base, and 6 bases lay outside the gene matches. The CDR3 protein is CASSLGRGLSSGANVLTF. Written as DNA, the CDR3 is TGTGCCAGCAGCTTAGGAAGGGGGCTAAGCTCTGGGGCCAACGTCCTGACTTTC.

V is TRBV15 and J is TRBJ1-6, with 8 bases aligning to TRBD1. CDR1 is LNHNV, CDR2 YYDKDF, per germline (reference sequence). The junction had 6 bases not matched to a gene; V was cut back by 0 bases and J by 14 bases. This CDR3 spans 14 amino acids. This chain's CDR3 is CATSRDRGRPALHF. CDR3 DNA: TGTGCCACCAGCAGAGACAGGGGGCGCCCGGCCCTCCACTTT.

This clone showed up just once. The V and J genes are TRBV6-5 and TRBJ2-7; 8 bases line up with TRBD1. This CDR3 is 14 amino acids long. In germline, CDR1 is MNHEY, CDR2 SVGAGI. V lost 5 bases to trimming and J lost 3 bases; unmatched junction nucleotides: 6. CDR3 bases: TGTGCCAGCAGTCCCACAGGGGGTTACTACGAGCAGTACTTC. The encoded protein is CASSPTGGYYEQYF.

V usage is TRBV29-1 and J usage is TRBJ2-7; D might be TRBD2 (6 bases). The V gene lost 6 bases and the J gene lost 6 bases, with 18 bases spanning the gap. The CDR3 loop spans 13 amino acids. CDR1 and CDR2 from the germline V gene are SQVTM and ANQGSEA. The chain's CDR3 is CSVVSGAISEQYF. CDR3 in DNA: TGCAGCGTCGTTAGCGGAGCCATCTCCGAGCAGTACTTC.

The chain carries TRBV30 and TRBJ2-7, with TRBD1 matching 10 bases. V was clipped by 4 bases and J by 2 bases; unmatched bases: 8. The CDR3 sequence is 15 residues long. Germline V gene sequence: CDR1 GTSNPN, CDR2 SVGIG (reference sequence). The CDR3 bases are TGTGCCTGGACGACCGGGACAGGGGCCCCCTACGAGCAGTACTTC. This translates into CAWTTGTGAPYEQYF.